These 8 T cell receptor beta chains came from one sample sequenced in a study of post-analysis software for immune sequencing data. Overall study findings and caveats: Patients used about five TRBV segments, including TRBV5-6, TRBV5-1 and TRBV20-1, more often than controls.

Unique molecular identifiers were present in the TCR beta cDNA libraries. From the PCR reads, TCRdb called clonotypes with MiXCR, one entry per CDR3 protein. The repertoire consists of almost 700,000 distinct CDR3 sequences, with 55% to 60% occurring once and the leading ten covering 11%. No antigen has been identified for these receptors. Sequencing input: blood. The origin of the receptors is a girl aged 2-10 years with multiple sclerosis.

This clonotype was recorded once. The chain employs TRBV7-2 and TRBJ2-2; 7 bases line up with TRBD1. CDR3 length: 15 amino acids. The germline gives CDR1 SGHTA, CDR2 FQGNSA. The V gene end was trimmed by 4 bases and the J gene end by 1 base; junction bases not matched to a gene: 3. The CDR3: CASSSQGLNTGELFF. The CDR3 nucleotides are TGTGCCAGCAGCTCACAGGGGCTGAACACCGGGGAGCTGTTTTTT. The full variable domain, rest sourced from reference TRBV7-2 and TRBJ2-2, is GAGVSQSPSNKVTEKGKDVELRCDPISGHTALYWYRQSLGQGLEFLIYFQGNSAPDKSGLPSDRFSAERTGGSVSTLTIQRTQQEDSAVYLCASSSQGLNTGELFFGEGSRLTVL.

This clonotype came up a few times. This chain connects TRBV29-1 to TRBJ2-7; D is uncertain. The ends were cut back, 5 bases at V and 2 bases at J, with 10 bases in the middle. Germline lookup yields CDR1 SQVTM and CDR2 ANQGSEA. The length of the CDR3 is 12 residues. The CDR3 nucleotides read TGCAGCGTTCGGACGGTCCCCTACGAGCAGTACTTC. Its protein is CSVRTVPYEQYF.

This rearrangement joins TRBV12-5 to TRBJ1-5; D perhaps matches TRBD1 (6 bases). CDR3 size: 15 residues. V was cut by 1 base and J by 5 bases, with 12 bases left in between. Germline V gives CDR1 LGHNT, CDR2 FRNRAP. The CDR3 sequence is CASGLDREGDQPQHF. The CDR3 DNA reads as TGTGCTAGTGGTTTGGACAGGGAAGGAGATCAGCCCCAGCATTTT. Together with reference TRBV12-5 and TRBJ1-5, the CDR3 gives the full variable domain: DARVTQTPRHKVTEMGQEVTMRCQPILGHNTVFWYRQTMMQGLELLAYFRNRAPLDDSGMPKDRFSAEMPDATLATLKIQPSEPRDSAVYFCASGLDREGDQPQHFGDGTRLSIL.

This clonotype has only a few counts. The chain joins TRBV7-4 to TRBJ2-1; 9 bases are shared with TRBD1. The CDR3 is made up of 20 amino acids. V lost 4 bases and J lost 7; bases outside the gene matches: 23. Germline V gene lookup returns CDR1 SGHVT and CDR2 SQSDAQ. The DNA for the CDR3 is TGTGCCAGCAGCTCAGACCGAATTGGAGCCCCGGGACAGGGTATTAATGAGCAGTTCTTC. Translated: CASSSDRIGAPGQGINEQFF.

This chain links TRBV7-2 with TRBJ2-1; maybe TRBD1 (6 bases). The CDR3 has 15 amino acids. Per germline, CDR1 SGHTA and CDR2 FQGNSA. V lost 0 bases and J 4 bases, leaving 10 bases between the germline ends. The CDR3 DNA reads TGTGCCAGCAGCTTAGCCCTACAGGGTTACAATGAGCAGTTCTTC. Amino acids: CASSLALQGYNEQFF.

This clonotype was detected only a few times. Written as DNA, the CDR3 is TGCAGCGTTGATACTTCAACCCAAGAGACCCAGTACTTC. Encoded protein: CSVDTSTQETQYF. The V and J genes are TRBV29-1 and TRBJ2-5; D gene uncertain. With 3 bases removed from V and 1 base from J, the gap between germline ends came to 9 bases. The germline gives CDR1 SQVTM, CDR2 ANQGSEA. The CDR3 runs to 13 residues.

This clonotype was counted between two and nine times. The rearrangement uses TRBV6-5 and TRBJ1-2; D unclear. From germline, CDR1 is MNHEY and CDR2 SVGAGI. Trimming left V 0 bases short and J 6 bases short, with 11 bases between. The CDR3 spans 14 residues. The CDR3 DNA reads TGTGCCAGCAGTTACTCGATCACGGGGAATGGCTACACCTTC. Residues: CASSYSITGNGYTF.

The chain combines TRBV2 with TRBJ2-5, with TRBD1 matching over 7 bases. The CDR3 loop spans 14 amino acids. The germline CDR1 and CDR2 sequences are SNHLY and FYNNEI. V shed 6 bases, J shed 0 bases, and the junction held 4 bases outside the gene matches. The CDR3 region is CASREQGNQETQYF. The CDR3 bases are TGTGCCAGCAGGGAACAGGGGAACCAAGAGACCCAGTACTTC.